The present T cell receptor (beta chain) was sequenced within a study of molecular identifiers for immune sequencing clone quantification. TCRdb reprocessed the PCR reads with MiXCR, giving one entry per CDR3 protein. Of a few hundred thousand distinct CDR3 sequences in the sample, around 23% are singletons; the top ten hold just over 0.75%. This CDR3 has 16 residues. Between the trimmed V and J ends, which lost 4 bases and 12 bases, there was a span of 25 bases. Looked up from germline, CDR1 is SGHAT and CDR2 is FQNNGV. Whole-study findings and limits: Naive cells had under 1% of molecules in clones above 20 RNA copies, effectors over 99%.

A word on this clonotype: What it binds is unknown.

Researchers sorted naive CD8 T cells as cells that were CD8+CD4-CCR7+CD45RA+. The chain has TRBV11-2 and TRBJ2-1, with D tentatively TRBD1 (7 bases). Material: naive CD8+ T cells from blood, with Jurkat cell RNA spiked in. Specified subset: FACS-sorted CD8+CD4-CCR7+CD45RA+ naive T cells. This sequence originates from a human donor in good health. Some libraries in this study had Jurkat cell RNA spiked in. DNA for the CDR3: TGTGCCAGCAGCTCGCCCAGGGGGGTGGCTGGAGACGCGCAGTTCTTC. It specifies CASSSPRGVAGDAQFF.